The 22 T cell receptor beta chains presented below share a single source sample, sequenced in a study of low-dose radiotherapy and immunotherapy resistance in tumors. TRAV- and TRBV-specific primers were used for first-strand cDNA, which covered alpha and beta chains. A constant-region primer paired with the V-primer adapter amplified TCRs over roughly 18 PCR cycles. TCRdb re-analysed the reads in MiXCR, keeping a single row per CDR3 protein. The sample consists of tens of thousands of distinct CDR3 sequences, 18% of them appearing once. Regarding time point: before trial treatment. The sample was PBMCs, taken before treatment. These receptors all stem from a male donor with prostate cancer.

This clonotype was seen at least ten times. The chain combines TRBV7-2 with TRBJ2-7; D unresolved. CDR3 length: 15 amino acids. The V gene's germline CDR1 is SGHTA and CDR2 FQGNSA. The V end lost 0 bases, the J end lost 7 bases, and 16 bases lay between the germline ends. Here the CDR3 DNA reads TGTGCCAGCAGCTTAGCACAGACCTCTTCGGAGGAGCAGTACTTC. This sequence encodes CASSLAQTSSEEQYF. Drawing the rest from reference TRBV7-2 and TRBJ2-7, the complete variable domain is GAGVSQSPSNKVTEKGKDVELRCDPISGHTALYWYRQSLGQGLEFLIYFQGNSAPDKSGLPSDRFSAERTGGSVSTLTIQRTQQEDSAVYLCASSLAQTSSEEQYFGPGTRLTVT.

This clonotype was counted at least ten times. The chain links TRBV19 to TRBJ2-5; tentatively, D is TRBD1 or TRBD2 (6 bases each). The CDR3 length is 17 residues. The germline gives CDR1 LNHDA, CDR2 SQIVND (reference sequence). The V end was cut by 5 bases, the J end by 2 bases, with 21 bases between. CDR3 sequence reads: CASSPRRGPLAQETQYF. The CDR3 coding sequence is TGTGCCAGTAGTCCCCGCCGGGGGCCACTCGCACAAGAGACCCAGTACTTC.

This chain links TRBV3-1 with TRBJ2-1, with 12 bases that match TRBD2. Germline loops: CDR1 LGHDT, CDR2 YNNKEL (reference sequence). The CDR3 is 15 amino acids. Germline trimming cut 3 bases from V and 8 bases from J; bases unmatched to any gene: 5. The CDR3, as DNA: TGTGCCAGCAGCCACGCTAGCGGGGGGGTCCATGAGCAGTTCTTC. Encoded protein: CASSHASGGVHEQFF.

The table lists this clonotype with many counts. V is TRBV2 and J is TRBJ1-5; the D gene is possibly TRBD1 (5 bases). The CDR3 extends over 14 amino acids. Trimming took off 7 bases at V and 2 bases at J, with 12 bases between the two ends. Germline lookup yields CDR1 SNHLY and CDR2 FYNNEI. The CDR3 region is CASTGQGGNQPQHF. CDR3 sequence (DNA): TGTGCCAGCACAGGGCAGGGAGGCAATCAGCCCCAGCATTTT. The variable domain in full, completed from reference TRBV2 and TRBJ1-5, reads EPEVTQTPSHQVTQMGQEVILRCVPISNHLYFYWYRQILGQKVEFLVSFYNNEISEKSEIFDDQFSVERPDGSNFTLKIRSTKLEDSAMYFCASTGQGGNQPQHFGDGTRLSIL.

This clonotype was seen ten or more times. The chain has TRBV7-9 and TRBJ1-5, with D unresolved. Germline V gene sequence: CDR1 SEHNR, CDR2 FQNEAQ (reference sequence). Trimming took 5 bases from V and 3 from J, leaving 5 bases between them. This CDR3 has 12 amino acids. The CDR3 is CASSRDNQPQHF. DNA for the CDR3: TGTGCCAGCAGCAGGGACAATCAGCCCCAGCATTTT.

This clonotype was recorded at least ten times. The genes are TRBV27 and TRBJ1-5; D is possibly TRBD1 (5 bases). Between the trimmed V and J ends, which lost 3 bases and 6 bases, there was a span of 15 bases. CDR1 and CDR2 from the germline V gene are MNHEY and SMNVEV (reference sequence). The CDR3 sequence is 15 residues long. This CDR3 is CASSFRRGEAQPQHF. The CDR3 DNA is TGTGCCAGCAGTTTCCGAAGGGGAGAGGCTCAGCCCCAGCATTTT.

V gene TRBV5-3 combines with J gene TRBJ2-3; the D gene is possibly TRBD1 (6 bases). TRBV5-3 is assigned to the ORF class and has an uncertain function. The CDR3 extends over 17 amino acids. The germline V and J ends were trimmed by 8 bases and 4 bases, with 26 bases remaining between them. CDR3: CASSPTLTGEGADTQYF. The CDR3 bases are TGTGCCAGCAGCCCAACCCTGACAGGCGAGGGGGCAGATACGCAGTATTTT.

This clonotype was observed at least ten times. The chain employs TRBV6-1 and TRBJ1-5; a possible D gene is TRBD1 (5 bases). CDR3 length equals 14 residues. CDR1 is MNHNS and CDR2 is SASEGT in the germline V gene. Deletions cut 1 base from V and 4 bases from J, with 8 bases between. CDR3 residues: CASSEGGLNQPQHF. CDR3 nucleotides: TGTGCCAGCAGTGAAGGGGGACTGAATCAGCCCCAGCATTTT.

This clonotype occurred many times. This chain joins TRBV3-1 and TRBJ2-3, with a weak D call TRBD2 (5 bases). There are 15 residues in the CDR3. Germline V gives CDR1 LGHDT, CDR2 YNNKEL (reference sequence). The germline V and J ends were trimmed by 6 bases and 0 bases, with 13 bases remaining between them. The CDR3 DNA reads TGTGCCAGCAGGGAAAGCGGCTCTAGCACAGATACGCAGTATTTT. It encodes CASRESGSSTDTQYF.

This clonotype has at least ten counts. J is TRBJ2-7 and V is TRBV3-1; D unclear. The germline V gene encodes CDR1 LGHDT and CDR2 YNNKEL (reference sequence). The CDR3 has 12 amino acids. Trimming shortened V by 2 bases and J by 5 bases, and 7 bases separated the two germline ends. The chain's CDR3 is CASSQRAHEQYF. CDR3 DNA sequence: TGTGCCAGCAGCCAACGGGCTCACGAGCAGTACTTC.

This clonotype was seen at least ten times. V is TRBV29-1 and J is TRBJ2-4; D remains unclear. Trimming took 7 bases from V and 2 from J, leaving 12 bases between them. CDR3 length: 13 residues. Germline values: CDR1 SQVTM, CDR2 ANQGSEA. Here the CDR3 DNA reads TGCAGCGCCCTGGACGGCTCCAAAAACATTCAGTACTTC. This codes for CSALDGSKNIQYF.

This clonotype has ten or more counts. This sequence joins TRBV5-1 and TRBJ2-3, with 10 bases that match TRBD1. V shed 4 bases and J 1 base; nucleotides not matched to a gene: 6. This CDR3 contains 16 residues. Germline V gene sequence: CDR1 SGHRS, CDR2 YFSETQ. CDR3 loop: CASSVGTGVRTDTQYF. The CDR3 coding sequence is TGCGCCAGCAGCGTGGGGACAGGGGTCCGCACAGATACGCAGTATTTT.

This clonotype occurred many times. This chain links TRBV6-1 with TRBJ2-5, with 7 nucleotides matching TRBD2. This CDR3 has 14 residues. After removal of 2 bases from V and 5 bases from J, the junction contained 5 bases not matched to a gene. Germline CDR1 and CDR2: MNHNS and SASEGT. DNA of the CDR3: TGTGCCAGCAGTGAATTCCTGGGGGGGGAGACCCAGTACTTC. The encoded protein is CASSEFLGGETQYF.

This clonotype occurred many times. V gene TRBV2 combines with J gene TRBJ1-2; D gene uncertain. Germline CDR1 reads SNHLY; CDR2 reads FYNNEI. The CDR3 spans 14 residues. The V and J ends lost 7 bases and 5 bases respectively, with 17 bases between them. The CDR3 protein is CASTTAPGGYGYTF. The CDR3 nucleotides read TGTGCCAGCACTACAGCTCCCGGAGGGTATGGCTACACCTTC.

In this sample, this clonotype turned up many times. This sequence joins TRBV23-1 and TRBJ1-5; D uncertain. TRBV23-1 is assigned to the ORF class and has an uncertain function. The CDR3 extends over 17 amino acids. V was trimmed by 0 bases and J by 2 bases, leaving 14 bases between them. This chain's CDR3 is CASSQSSTWPGNQPQHF. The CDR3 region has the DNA TGCGCCAGCAGTCAATCATCCACTTGGCCAGGCAATCAGCCCCAGCATTTT.

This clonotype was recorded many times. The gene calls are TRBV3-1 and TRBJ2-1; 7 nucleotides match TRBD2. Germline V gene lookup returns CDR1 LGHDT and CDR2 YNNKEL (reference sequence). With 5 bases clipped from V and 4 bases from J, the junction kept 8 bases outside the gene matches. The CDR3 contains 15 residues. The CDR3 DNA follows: TGTGCCAGCAGCAGAGGACTAGAAGGTTACAATGAGCAGTTCTTC. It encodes CASSRGLEGYNEQFF.

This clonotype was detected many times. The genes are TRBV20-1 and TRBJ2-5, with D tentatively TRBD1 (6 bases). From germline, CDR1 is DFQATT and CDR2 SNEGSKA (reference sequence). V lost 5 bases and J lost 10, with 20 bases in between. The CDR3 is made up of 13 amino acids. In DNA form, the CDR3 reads TGCAGTGCTTCGGGACACCCGGAGATTGACCAGTACTTC. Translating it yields CSASGHPEIDQYF.

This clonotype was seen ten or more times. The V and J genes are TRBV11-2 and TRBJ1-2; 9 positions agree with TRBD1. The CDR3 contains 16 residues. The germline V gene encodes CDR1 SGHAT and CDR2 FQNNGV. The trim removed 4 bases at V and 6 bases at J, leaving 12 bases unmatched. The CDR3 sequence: CASSYWGGQGPNGYTF. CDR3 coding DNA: TGTGCCAGCAGCTACTGGGGGGGACAGGGTCCTAATGGCTACACCTTC.

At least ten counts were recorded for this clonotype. CDR3 sequence reads: CASSPRGGAGANVLTF. For the CDR3, the DNA is TGTGCCAGCAGCCCCAGAGGGGGGGCCGGGGCCAACGTCCTGACTTTC. This chain joins TRBV12-3 or TRBV12-4 and TRBJ2-6; D perhaps matches TRBD2 (7 bases). V lost 6 bases to trimming and J lost 4 bases, with 16 bases between them. The CDR3 has 16 amino acids.

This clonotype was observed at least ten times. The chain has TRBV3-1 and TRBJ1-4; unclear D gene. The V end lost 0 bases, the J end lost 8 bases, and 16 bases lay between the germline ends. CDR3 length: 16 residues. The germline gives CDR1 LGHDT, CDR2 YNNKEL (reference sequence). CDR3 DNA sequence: TGTGCCAGCAGCCAAGAGGGTGGACCACGAAGAGAAAAACTGTTTTTT. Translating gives CASSQEGGPRREKLFF.

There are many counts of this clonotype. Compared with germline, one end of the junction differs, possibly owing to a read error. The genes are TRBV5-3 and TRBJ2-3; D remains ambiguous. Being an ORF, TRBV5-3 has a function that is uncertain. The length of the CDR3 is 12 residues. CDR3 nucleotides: TGTGCCAGCAGCTATCTGACAGATACGCAGTATTTT. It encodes CASSYLTDTQYF.

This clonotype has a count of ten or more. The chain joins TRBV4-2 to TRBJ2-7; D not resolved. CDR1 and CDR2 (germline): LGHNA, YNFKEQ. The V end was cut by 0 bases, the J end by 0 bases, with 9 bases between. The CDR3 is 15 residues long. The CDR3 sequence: CASSQESTPSYEQYF. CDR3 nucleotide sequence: TGTGCCAGCAGCCAAGAGTCGACACCCTCCTACGAGCAGTACTTC.